This TCR beta chain was captured in a study of T cells after yellow fever vaccination. This clonotype was counted ten times or more. V lost 4 bases and J lost 0, with 16 bases in between. This CDR3 has 17 residues. Germline loops: CDR1 SGHRS, CDR2 YFSETQ. TCRdb re-derived calls from the 5' RACE reads in MiXCR, one entry per CDR3 protein. The table lists about 340,000 distinct CDR3 sequences, 8.5% to 10% of them singletons. The V and J genes are TRBV5-1 and TRBJ2-2; maybe TRBD1 (6 bases). The sequence came from a man in his late teens or twenties who received the YFV17D yellow fever vaccine. This specimen was PBMCs, taken on the day of the first yellow fever vaccination. CDR3 loop: CASSRTLDSANTGELFF. The CDR3 DNA sequence: TGCGCCAGCAGCCGGACCTTGGACAGTGCGAACACCGGGGAGCTGTTTTTT.